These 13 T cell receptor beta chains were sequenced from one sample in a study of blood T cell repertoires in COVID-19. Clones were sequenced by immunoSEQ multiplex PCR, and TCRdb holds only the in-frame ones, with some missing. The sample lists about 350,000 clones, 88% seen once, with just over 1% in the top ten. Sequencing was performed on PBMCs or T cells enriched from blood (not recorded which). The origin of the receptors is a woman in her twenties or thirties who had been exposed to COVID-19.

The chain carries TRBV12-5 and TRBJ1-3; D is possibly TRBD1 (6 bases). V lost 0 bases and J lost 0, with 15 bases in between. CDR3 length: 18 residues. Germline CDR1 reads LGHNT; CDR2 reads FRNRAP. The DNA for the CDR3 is TGTGCTAGTGGTTTGGTAACTTTTGTGACAGGCTCTGGAAACACCATATATTTT. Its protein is CASGLVTFVTGSGNTIYF.

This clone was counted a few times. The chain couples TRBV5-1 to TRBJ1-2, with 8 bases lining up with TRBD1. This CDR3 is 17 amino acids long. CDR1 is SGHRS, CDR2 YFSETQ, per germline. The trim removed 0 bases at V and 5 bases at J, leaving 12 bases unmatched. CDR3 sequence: CASSLVQGASMKYGYTF. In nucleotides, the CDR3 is TGCGCCAGCAGCTTGGTTCAGGGGGCTAGTATGAAATATGGCTACACCTTC.

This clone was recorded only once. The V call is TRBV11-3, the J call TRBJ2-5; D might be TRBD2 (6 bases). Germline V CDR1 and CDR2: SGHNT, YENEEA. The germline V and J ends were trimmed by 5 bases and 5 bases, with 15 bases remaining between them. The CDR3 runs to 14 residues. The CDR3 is CASSPTSSEETQYF. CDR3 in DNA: TGTGCCAGCAGCCCTACTAGCTCGGAGGAGACCCAGTACTTC.

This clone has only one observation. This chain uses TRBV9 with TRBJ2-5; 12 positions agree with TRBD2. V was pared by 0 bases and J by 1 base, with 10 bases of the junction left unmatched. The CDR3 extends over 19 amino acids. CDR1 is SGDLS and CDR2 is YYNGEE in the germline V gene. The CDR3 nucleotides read TGTGCCAGCAGCGTAGGACCGGGACTAGCGGGCGGCTCCCAAGAGACCCAGTACTTC. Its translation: CASSVGPGLAGGSQETQYF.

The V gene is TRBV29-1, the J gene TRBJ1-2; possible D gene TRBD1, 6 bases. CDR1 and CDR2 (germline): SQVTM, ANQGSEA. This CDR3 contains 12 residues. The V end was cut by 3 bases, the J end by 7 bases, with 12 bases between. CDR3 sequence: CSVEATGSGYTF. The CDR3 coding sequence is TGCAGCGTTGAGGCGACAGGTAGTGGCTACACCTTC.

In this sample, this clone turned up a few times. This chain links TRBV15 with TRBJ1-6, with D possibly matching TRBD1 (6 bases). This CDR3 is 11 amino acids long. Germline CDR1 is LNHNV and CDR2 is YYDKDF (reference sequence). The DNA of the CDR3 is TGTGCAACAGGGTACGGTTCACCCCTCCACTTT. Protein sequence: CATGYGSPLHF. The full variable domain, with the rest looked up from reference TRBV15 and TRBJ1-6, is DAMVIQNPRYQVTQFGKPVTLSCSQTLNHNVMYWYQQKSSQAPKLLFHYYDKDFNNEADTPDNFQSRRPNTSFCFLDIRSPGLGDTAMYLCATGYGSPLHFGNGTRLTVT.

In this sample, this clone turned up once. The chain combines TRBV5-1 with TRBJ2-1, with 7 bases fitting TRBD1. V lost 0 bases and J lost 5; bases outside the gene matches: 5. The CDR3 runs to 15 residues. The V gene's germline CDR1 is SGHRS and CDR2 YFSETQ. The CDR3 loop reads CASSLEPGQHNEQFF. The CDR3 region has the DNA TGCGCCAGCAGCTTGGAACCGGGACAGCACAATGAGCAGTTCTTC.

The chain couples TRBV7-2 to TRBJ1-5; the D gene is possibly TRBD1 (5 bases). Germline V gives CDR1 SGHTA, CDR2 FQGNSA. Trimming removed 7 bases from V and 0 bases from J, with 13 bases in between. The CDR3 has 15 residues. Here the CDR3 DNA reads TGTGCCAGCACCGTATCAGGGTATAGCAATCAGCCCCAGCATTTT. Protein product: CASTVSGYSNQPQHF.

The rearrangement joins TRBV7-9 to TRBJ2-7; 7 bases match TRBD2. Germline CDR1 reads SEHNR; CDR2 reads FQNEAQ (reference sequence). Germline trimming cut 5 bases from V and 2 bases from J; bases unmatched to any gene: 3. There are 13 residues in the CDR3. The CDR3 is CASSGLGPYEQYF. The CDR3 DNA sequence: TGTGCCAGCAGCGGACTAGGGCCCTACGAGCAGTACTTC.

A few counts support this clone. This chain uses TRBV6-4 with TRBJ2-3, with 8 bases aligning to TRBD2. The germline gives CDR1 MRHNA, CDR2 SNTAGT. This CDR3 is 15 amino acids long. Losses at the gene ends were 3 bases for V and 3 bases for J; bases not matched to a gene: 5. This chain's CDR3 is CASSELAGQTDTQYF. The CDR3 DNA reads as TGTGCCAGCAGTGAATTAGCGGGGCAAACAGATACGCAGTATTTT.

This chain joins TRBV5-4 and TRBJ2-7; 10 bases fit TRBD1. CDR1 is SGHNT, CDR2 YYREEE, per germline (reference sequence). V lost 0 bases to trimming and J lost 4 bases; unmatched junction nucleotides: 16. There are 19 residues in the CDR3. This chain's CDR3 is CASSLGDATGGLFSYEQYF. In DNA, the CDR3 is TGTGCCAGCAGCTTGGGGGATGCGACAGGGGGCCTCTTTTCTTACGAGCAGTACTTC.

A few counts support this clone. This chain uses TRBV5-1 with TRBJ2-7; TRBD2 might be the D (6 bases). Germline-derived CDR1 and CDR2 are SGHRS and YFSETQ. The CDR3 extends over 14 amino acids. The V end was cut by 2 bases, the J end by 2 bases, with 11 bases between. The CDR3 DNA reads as TGCGCCAGCAGCTTAGGCGGGACGACCTACGAGCAGTACTTC. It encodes CASSLGGTTYEQYF.

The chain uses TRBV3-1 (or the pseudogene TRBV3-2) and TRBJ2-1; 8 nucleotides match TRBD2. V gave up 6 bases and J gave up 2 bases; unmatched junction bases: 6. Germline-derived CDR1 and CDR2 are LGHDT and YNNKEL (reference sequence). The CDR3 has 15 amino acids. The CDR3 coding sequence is TGTGCCAGCAGGGCGGAGCGGGGGACCTACAATGAGCAGTTCTTC. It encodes CASRAERGTYNEQFF.